Sequencing of this T cell receptor (beta chain) was carried out in a study of regulatory T cells in long-lasting Graves disease. Turning to the study itself: Those Graves' patients who were newly diagnosed had been on antithyroid drugs under 3 months. Study outcomes and limitations: Shared public clonotypes totalled 2,741 in persistent patients, compared with over 800 in new patients.

Arm-PCR with iRepertoire HTBI primers amplified the CDR3 regions for these TCR beta libraries. TCRdb redid the calling of the multiplex PCR reads with MiXCR, one entry per CDR3 protein. The repertoire holds roughly 560,000 distinct CDR3 sequences, with roughly 15% as singletons. Many counts were recorded for this clonotype. The target antigen is unknown. Stated time point: newly diagnosed GD, antithyroid drugs for less than 3 months. PBMCs were the source of the RNA used for TCR sequencing. These data also featured in a second study, about T cells in Graves' hyperthyroidism and ophthalmopathy. In that study: Researchers found most expanded thyroid clonotypes above 0.001 in blood as well. The model's output predicted ophthalmopathy at a median of about 6.5 months prior to onset.

The TCR sequence derives from a woman in her forties or fifties with Graves disease. Here the sequenced sample was peripheral blood mononuclear cells (PBMCs), taken at new diagnosis, from a patient treated with antithyroid drugs.

CDR3 DNA: TGTGCCAGCAGCGGACCGGGACAGCAGGCAGGCTACACCTTC. It encodes CASSGPGQQAGYTF. The chain combines TRBV5-8 with TRBJ1-2; 7 positions agree with TRBD1. The CDR3 runs 14 residues. Germline loops: CDR1 SGHTS, CDR2 YDEGEE. The trim removed 4 bases at V and 8 bases at J, leaving 11 bases unmatched.